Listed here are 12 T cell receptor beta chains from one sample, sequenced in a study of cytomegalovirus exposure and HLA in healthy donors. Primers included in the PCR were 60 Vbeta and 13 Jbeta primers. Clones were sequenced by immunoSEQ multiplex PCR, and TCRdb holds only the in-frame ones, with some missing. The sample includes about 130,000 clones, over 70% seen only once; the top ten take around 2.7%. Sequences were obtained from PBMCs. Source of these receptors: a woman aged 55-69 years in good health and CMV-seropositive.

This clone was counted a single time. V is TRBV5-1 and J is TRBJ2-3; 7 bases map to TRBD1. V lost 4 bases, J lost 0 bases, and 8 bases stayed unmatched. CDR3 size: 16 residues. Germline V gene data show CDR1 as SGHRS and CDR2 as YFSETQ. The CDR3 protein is CASSLRQGLSTDTQYF. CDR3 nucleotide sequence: TGCGCCAGCAGCCTACGACAGGGCCTGAGCACAGATACGCAGTATTTT.

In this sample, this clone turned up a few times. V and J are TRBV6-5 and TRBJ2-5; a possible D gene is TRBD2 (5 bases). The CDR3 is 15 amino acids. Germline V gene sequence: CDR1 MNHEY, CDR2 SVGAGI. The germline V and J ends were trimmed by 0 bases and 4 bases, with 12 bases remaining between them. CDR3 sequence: CASSYSGGGGETQYF. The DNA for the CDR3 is TGTGCCAGCAGTTACTCTGGTGGAGGAGGAGAGACCCAGTACTTC.

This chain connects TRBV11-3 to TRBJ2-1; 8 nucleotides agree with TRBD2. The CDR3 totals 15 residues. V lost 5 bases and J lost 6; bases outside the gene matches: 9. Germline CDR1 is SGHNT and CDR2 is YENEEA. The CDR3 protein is CASSLGGGRSNEQFF. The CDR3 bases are TGTGCCAGCAGCCTCGGGGGGGGGCGAAGCAATGAGCAGTTCTTC.

CDR3 loop: CASSLLPGQGFNEQYF. CDR3 coding DNA: TGTGCCAGCAGCTTGTTGCCGGGACAGGGATTCAACGAGCAGTACTTC. The rearrangement joins TRBV5-5 to TRBJ2-7, with TRBD1 identical over 9 bases. The CDR3 spans 16 residues. V was clipped by 1 base and J by 5 bases; unmatched bases: 10. Germline V gene lookup returns CDR1 SGHKS and CDR2 YYEKEE (reference sequence). Full variable domain (outside the CDR3, taken from reference TRBV5-5 and TRBJ2-7): DAGVTQSPTHLIKTRGQQVTLRCSPISGHKSVSWYQQVLGQGPQFIFQYYEKEERGRGNFPDRFSARQFPNYSSELNVNALLLGDSALYLCASSLLPGQGFNEQYFGPGTRLTVT.

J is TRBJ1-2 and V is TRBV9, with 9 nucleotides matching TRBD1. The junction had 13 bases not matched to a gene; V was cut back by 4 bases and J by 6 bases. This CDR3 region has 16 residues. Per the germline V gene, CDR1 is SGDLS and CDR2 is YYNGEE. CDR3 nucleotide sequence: TGTGCCAGCAGCACACAGATTGGGACAGGGATAAATGGCTACACCTTC. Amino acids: CASSTQIGTGINGYTF.

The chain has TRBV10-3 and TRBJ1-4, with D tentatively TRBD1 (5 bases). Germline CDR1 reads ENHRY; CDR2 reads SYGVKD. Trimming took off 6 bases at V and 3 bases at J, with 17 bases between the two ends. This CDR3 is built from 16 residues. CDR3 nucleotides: TGTGCCATCAGGGGGGGAGGAATCCACCCTAATGAAAAACTGTTTTTT. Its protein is CAIRGGGIHPNEKLFF.

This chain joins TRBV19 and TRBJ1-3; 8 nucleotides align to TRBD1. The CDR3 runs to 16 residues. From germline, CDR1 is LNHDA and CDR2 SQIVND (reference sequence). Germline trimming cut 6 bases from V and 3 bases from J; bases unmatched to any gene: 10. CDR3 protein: CASRDAGTGDGNTIYF. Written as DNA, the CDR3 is TGTGCCAGTAGGGACGCCGGGACAGGCGATGGAAACACCATATATTTT.

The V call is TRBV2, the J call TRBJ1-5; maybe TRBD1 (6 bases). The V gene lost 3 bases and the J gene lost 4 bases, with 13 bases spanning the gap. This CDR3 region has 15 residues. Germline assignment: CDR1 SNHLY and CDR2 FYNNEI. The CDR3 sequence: CASSEGAGLNQPQHF. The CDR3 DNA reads TGTGCCAGCAGTGAGGGGGCAGGTTTAAATCAGCCCCAGCATTTT. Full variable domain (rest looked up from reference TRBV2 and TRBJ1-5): EPEVTQTPSHQVTQMGQEVILRCVPISNHLYFYWYRQILGQKVEFLVSFYNNEISEKSEIFDDQFSVERPDGSNFTLKIRSTKLEDSAMYFCASSEGAGLNQPQHFGDGTRLSIL.

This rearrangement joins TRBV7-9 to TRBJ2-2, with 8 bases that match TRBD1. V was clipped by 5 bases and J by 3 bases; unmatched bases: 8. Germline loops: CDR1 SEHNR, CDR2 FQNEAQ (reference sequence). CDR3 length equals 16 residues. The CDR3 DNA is TGTGCCAGCAGCCTCAGACAGGGGTGGCACACCGGGGAGCTGTTTTTT. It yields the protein CASSLRQGWHTGELFF.

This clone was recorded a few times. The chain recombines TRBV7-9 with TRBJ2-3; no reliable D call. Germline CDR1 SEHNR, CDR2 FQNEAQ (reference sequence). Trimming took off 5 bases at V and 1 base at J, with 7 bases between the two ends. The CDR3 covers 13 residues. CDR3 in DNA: TGTGCCAGCAGCCCCTGGCGCACAGATACGCAGTATTTT. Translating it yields CASSPWRTDTQYF.

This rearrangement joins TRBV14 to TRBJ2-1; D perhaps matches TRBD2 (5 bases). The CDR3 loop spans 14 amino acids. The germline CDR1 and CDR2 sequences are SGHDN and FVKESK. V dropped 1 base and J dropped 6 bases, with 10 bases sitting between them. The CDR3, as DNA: TGTGCCAGCAGCCAAGCTAGCCCCTTCAATGAGCAGTTCTTC. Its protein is CASSQASPFNEQFF. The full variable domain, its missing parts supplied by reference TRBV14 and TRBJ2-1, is EAGVTQFPSHSVIEKGQTVTLRCDPISGHDNLYWYRRVMGKEIKFLLHFVKESKQDESGMPNNRFLAERTGGTYSTLKVQPAELEDSGVYFCASSQASPFNEQFFGPGTRLTVL.

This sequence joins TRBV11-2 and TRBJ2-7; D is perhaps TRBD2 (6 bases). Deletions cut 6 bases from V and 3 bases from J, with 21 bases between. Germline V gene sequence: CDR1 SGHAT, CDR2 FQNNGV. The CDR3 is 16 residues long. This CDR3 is CASSILSSPGGYEQYF. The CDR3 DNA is TGTGCCAGCAGTATATTATCGAGCCCCGGGGGCTACGAGCAGTACTTC.